This TCR beta chain was sequenced for a study of shared clonotypes between healthy human individuals. Study results and limitations: All-four-donor shared clonotypes had higher generation probabilities than non-shared clonotypes did. Larger estimated richness was generally recorded for naive subsets relative to memory subsets. Genetic and exposure-history diversity was limited by the small donor number.

A word on this clone: Antigen: not known.

Clones were read by immunoSEQ multiplex PCR, and TCRdb kept only the in-frame ones, dropping some. The table has approximately 1.9 million clones, around 95% seen once. CD45RO-negative cells were positively selected for CCR7, leaving out terminally differentiated effector memory CD45RA+ cells. This clonotype was obtained from a man between 18 and 35 years old in good health. Some clones in this sample may be carry-over from other donors' samples. Input material: naive CD8+ T cells from PBMCs.

Here the CDR3 DNA reads TGTGCCAGCAGTCGCCTTGGGTCAACAGATACGCAGTATTTT. It is translated as CASSRLGSTDTQYF. The V and J genes are TRBV27 and TRBJ2-3; D unresolved. Germline V gene lookup returns CDR1 MNHEY and CDR2 SMNVEV (reference sequence). Trimming shortened V by 5 bases and J by 3 bases, and 12 bases separated the two germline ends. The CDR3 runs 14 residues.